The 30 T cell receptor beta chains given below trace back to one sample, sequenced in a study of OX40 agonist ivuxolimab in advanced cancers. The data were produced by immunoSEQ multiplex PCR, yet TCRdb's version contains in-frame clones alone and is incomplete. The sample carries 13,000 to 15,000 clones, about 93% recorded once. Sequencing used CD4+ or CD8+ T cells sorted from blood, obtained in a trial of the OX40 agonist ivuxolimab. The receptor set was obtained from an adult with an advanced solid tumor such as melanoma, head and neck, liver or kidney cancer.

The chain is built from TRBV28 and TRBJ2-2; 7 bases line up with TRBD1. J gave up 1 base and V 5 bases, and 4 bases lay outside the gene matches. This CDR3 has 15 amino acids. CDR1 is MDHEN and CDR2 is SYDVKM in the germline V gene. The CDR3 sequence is CASSKGAMNTGELFF. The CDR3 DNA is TGTGCCAGCAGTAAGGGGGCAATGAACACCGGGGAGCTGTTTTTT. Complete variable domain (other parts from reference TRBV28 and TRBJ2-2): DVKVTQSSRYLVKRTGEKVFLECVQDMDHENMFWYRQDPGLGLRLIYFSYDVKMKEKGDIPEGYSVSREKKERFSLILESASTNQTSMYLCASSKGAMNTGELFFGEGSRLTVL.

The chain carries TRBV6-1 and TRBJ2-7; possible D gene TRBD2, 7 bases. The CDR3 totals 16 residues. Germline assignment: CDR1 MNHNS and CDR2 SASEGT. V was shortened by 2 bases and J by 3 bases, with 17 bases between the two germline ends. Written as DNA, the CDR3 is TGTGCCAGCAGTGAATTAGGTCGGGGAGGGGGCTACGAGCAGTACTTC. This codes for CASSELGRGGGYEQYF.

The CDR3 bases are TGCAGTGCTAGACTAGTCTCCGAGCAGTACTTC. It specifies CSARLVSEQYF. The chain is built from TRBV20-1 and TRBJ2-7; no clear D gene. V was clipped by 2 bases and J by 6 bases, with 8 bases between them. Per the germline V gene, CDR1 is DFQATT and CDR2 is SNEGSKA (reference sequence). The CDR3 is made up of 11 amino acids.

Here the CDR3 reads CASSYDSSNQPQHF. CDR3 bases: TGTGCCAGCAGTTACGACAGCAGCAATCAGCCCCAGCATTTT. The chain combines TRBV6-5 with TRBJ1-5, with a possible D match to TRBD1 (5 bases). The V end was cut by 2 bases, the J end by 1 base, with 6 bases between. This CDR3 contains 14 residues. Germline V gene lookup returns CDR1 MNHEY and CDR2 SVGAGI.

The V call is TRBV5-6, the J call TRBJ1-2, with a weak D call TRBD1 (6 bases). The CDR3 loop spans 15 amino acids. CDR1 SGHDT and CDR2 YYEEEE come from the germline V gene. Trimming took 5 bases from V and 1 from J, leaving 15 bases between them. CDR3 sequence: CASSLYRALNYGYTF. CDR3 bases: TGTGCCAGCAGTTTATACAGGGCCCTTAACTATGGCTACACCTTC.

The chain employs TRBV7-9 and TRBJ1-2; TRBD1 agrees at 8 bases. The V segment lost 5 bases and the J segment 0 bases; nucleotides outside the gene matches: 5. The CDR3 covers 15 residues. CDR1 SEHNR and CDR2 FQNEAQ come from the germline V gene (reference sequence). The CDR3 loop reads CASSQDRAANYGYTF. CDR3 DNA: TGTGCCAGCAGCCAGGACAGGGCGGCTAACTATGGCTACACCTTC.

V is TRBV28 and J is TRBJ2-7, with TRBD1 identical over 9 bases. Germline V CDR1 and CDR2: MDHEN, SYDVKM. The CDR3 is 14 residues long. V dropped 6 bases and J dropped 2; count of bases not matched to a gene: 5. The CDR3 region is CASSPDRGTYEQYF. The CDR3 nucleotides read TGTGCCAGCAGCCCGGACAGGGGTACCTACGAGCAGTACTTC.

CDR3 in amino acids: CASTILAGFTGELFF. In DNA form, the CDR3 reads TGTGCCAGTACGATCCTAGCGGGTTTCACCGGGGAGCTGTTTTTT. The chain is built from TRBV19 and TRBJ2-2, with TRBD2 matching over 8 bases. After removal of 7 bases from V and 4 bases from J, the junction contained 8 bases not matched to a gene. This CDR3 region has 15 residues. CDR1 is LNHDA, CDR2 SQIVND, per germline (reference sequence).

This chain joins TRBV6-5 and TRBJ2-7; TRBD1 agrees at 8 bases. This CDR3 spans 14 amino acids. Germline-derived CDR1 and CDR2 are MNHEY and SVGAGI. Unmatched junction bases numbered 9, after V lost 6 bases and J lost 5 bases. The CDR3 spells CASSLRQGFDEQYF. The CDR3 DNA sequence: TGTGCCAGCAGCCTCCGACAGGGGTTTGACGAGCAGTACTTC.

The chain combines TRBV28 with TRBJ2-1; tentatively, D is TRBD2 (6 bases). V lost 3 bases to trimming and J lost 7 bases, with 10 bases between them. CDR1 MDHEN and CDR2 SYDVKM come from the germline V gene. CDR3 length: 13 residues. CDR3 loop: CASSFSSGNEQFF. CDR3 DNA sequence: TGTGCCAGCAGTTTCAGTAGCGGAAATGAGCAGTTCTTC.

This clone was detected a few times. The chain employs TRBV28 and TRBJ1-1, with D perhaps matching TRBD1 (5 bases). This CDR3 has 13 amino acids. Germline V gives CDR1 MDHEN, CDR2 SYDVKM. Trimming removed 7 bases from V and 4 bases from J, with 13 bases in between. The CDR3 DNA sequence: TGTGCCAGCACCCGTACGGGGGGCACTGAAGCTTTCTTT. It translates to CASTRTGGTEAFF.

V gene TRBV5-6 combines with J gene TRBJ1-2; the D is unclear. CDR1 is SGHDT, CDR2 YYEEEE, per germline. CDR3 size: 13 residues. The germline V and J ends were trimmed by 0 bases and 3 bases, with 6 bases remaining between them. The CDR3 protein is CASSLDGDYGYTF. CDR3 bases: TGTGCCAGCAGCTTGGATGGTGACTATGGCTACACCTTC.

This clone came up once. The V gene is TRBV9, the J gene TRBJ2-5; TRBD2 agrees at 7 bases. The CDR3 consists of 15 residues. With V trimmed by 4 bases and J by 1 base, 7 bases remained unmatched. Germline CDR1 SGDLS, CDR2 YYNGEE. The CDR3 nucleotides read TGTGCCAGCAGCAAGTCGGGGGGAATCCAAGAGACCCAGTACTTC. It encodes CASSKSGGIQETQYF.

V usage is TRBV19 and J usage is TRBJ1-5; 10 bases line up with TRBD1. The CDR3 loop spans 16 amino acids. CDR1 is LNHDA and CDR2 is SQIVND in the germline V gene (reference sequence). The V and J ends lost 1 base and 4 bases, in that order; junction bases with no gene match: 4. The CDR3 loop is CASSIGWTGGNQPQHF. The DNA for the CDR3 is TGTGCCAGTAGTATAGGTTGGACAGGGGGGAATCAGCCCCAGCATTTT.

The CDR3 reads CASSQDMGGKAYEQYF. Here the CDR3 DNA reads TGCGCCAGCAGCCAAGATATGGGGGGGAAAGCCTACGAGCAGTACTTC. The rearrangement joins TRBV4-1 to TRBJ2-7; 7 bases line up with TRBD2. CDR3 size: 16 residues. The germline CDR1 and CDR2 sequences are MGHRA and YSYEKL. V was clipped by 0 bases and J by 2 bases; unmatched bases: 7.

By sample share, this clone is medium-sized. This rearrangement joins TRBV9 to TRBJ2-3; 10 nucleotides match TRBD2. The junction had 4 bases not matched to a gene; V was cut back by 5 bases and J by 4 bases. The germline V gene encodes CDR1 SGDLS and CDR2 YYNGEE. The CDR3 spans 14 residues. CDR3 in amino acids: CASSTSGVSDTQYF. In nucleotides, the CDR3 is TGTGCCAGCAGTACTAGCGGGGTATCAGATACGCAGTATTTT.

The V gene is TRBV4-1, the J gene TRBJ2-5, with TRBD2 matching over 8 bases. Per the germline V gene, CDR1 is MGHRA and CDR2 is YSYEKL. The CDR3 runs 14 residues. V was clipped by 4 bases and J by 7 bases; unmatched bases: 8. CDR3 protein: CASSRVAGGGTQYF. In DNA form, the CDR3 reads TGCGCCAGCAGCCGGGTTGCCGGGGGGGGGACCCAGTACTTC.

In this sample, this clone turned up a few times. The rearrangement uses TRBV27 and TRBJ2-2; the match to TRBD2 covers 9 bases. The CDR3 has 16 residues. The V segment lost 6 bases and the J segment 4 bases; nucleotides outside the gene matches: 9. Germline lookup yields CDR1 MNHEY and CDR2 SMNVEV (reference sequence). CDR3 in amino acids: CASRTNPAGGTGELFF. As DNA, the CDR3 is TGTGCCAGCAGGACCAACCCAGCGGGAGGCACCGGGGAGCTGTTTTTT.

As DNA, the CDR3 is TGTGCCAGCAGCTTTGGTTGGATATACGAGCAGTACTTC. It codes for CASSFGWIYEQYF. The rearrangement joins TRBV11-2 to TRBJ2-7; no definite D call. The length of the CDR3 is 13 residues. The V gene's germline CDR1 is SGHAT and CDR2 FQNNGV. V dropped 3 bases and J dropped 4 bases, with 10 bases sitting between them.

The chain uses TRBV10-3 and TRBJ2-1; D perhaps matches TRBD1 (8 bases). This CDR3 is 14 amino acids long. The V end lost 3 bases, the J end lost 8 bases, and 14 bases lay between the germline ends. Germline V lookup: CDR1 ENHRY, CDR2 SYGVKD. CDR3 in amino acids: CAISEQGGMDEQFF. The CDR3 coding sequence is TGTGCCATCAGTGAACAGGGGGGGATGGATGAGCAGTTCTTC.

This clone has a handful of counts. Here the CDR3 DNA reads TGCAGCGTTGAGGGGGGGACCTACGAGCAGTACTTC. It specifies CSVEGGTYEQYF. The V gene is TRBV29-1, the J gene TRBJ2-7; 7 bases line up with TRBD2. Losses at the gene ends were 3 bases for V and 2 bases for J; bases not matched to a gene: 1. Germline-derived CDR1 and CDR2 are SQVTM and ANQGSEA. This CDR3 region has 12 residues.

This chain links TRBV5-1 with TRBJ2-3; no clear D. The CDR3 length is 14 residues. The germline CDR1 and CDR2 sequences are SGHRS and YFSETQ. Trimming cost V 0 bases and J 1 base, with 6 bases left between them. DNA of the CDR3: TGCGCCAGCAGCTTGGCGCAGGGCACAGATACGCAGTATTTT. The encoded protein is CASSLAQGTDTQYF.

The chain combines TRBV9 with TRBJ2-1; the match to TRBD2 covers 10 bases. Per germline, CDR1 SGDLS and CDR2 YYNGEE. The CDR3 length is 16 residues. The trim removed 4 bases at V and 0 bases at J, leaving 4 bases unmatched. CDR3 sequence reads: CASSPRLAGSYNEQFF. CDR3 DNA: TGTGCCAGCAGCCCCCGACTAGCGGGCTCCTACAATGAGCAGTTCTTC.

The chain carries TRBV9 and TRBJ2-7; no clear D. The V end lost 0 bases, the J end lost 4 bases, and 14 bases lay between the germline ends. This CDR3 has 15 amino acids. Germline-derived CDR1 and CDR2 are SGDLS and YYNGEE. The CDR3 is CASSVEGSDVYEQYF. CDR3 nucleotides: TGTGCCAGCAGCGTAGAGGGTTCGGACGTTTACGAGCAGTACTTC.

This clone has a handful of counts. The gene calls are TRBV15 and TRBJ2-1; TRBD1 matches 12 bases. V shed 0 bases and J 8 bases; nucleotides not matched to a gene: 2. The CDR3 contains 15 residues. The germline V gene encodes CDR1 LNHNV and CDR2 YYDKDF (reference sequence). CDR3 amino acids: CATSREGTGGDEQFF. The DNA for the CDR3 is TGTGCCACCAGCAGAGAAGGGACAGGGGGCGATGAGCAGTTCTTC. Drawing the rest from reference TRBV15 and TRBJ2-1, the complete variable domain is DAMVIQNPRYQVTQFGKPVTLSCSQTLNHNVMYWYQQKSSQAPKLLFHYYDKDFNNEADTPDNFQSRRPNTSFCFLDIRSPGLGDTAMYLCATSREGTGGDEQFFGPGTRLTVL.

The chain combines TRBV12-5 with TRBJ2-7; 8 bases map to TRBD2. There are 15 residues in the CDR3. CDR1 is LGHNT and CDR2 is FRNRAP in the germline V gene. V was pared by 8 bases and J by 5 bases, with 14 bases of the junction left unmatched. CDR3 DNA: TGTGCTAGTCATACCGGTAGCGGGGTTCGGGACGAGCAGTACTTC. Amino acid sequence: CASHTGSGVRDEQYF.

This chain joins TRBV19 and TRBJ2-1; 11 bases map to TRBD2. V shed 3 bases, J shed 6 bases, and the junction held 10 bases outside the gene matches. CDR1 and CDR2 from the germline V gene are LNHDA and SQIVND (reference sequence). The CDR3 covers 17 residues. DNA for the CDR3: TGTGCCAGTAGTATGCCACAACTAGCGGGAGTTATCAATGAGCAGTTCTTC. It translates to CASSMPQLAGVINEQFF.

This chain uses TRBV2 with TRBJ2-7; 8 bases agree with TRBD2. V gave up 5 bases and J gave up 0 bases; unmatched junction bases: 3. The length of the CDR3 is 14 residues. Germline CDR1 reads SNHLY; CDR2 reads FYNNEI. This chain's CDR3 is CASSPTSGSYEQYF. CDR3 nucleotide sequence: TGTGCCAGCAGTCCCACTAGCGGCTCCTACGAGCAGTACTTC.

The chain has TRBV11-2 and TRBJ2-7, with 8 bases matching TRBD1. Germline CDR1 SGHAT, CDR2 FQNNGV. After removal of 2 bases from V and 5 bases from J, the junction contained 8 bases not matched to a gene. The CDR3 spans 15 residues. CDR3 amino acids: CASSLNRGVRNEQYF. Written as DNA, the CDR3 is TGTGCCAGCAGCTTAAACAGGGGGGTTAGGAACGAGCAGTACTTC.

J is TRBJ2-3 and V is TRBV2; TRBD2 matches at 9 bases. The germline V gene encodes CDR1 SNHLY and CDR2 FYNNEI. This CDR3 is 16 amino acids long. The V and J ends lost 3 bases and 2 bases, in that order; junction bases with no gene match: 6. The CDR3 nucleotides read TGTGCCAGCAGTGAGGGTGCGGGGGGGGACACAGATACGCAGTATTTT. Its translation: CASSEGAGGDTDTQYF.